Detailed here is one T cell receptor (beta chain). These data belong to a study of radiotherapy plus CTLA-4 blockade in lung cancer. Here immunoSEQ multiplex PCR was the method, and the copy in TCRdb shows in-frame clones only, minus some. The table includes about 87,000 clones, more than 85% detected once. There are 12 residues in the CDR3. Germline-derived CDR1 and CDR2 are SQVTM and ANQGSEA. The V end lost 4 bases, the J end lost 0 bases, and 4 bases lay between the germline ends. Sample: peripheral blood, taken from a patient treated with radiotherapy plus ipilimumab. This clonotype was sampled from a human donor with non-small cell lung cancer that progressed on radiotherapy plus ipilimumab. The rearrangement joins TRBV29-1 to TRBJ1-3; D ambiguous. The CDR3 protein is CSVGGSGNTIYF. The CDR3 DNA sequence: TGCAGCGTTGGAGGCTCTGGAAACACCATATATTTT.